A single sample is the source of the 22 T cell receptor beta chains below, sequenced in a study of tumor and adjacent non-tumor tissue in lung cancer. No cell sorting was done before RNA was extracted from the tissue. More than 3 cm separated this lung sample from the edge of the tumor. Three rounds of nested PCR, following a modified ARM-PCR protocol, produced the TCRbeta library. MiXCR was run by TCRdb on the multiplex PCR reads, yielding one entry per CDR3 protein. Here the sample spans tens of thousands of distinct CDR3 sequences, roughly 70% being singletons. Sequences were obtained from distant non-tumor lung tissue. These receptors were taken from a woman aged 50 to 60 with non-small cell lung cancer.

The V and J genes are TRBV11-2 and TRBJ2-1; D unresolved. V was shortened by 4 bases and J by 6 bases, with 10 bases between the two germline ends. The germline V gene has CDR1 SGHAT and CDR2 FQNNGV. The CDR3 is made up of 13 amino acids. CDR3 amino acids: CASSSGRGNEQFF. In DNA, the CDR3 is TGTGCCAGCAGCTCAGGACGAGGCAATGAGCAGTTCTTC.

A single count supports this clonotype. An end of the junction does not agree with germline; a read error may underlie this. V and J are TRBV6-2 or TRBV6-3 and TRBJ2-6, with 10 bases fitting TRBD2. CDR1 MNHEY and CDR2 SVGEGT come from the germline V gene. CDR3 length equals 19 residues. CDR3 residues: CASSFFLAGVISGANILTF. The DNA of the CDR3 is TGTGCCAGCAGTTTCTTTCTAGCGGGAGTAATCTCTGGGGCCAACATCCTGACTTTC.

With regard to this clonotype: A junction end diverges from the germline sequence, so it may reflect a read error. The chain couples TRBV4-2 to TRBJ1-4, with D hard to call. The germline gives CDR1 LGHNA, CDR2 YNFKEQ. This CDR3 comprises 16 residues. The CDR3 nucleotides read TGTGCCAGCAGCCAAGACCAGGACTCAACTATTGAAAAACTGTATTTT. This gives the protein CASSQDQDSTIEKLYF.

This clonotype was detected a few times. One end of the junction fails to match germline, which may point to a read error. This chain connects TRBV9 to TRBJ2-2, with D possibly being TRBD2 (5 bases). CDR1 is SGDLS, CDR2 YYNGEE, per germline. This CDR3 is 16 amino acids long. The CDR3 DNA reads as TGTGCCAGCAGCAAGGCTGGCGGAGCGAACACCGGGGAGCTGTCTTTT. Translation gives CASSKAGGANTGELSF. Combining the CDR3 with reference TRBV9 and TRBJ2-2 gives the whole variable domain DSGVTQTPKHLITATGQRVTLRCSPRSGDLSVYWYQQSLDQGLQFLIQYYNGEERAKGNILERFSAQQFPDLHSELNLSSLELGDSALYFCASSKAGGANTGELSFGEGSRLTVL.

The V call is TRBV4-3, the J call TRBJ1-6; no reliable D call. This CDR3 comprises 16 residues. Germline assignment: CDR1 LGHNA and CDR2 YSLEER. V was cut by 0 bases and J by 4 bases, with 10 bases left in between. The CDR3 DNA is TGCGCCAGCAGCCAAGAACAGAGTCAATATAATTCACCCCTCCACTTT. Its protein is CASSQEQSQYNSPLHF.

Concerning this clonotype itself: One junction end disagrees with the germline gene, perhaps due to a read error. This rearrangement joins TRBV11-2 to TRBJ2-7; 7 bases agree with TRBD2. Germline CDR1 reads SGHAT; CDR2 reads FQNNGV. The CDR3 loop spans 16 amino acids. The CDR3 sequence is CASNLAASGTYYEQYF. The CDR3 DNA follows: TGTGCCAGCAACTTAGCGGCAAGCGGGACCTACTACGAGCAGTATTTC.

On this clonotype itself: A read error is likely, as this CDR3 ends without the conserved phenylalanine or tryptophan. The rearrangement joins TRBV28 to TRBJ2-5; the D gene could be TRBD1 or TRBD2 (5 bases each). The CDR3 has 11 residues. Trimming pared 6 bases from V and 8 bases from J, leaving 10 bases between. Germline assignment: CDR1 MDHEN and CDR2 SYDVKM. This chain's CDR3 is CASREGRTQYS. CDR3 DNA sequence: TGTGCCAGCAGAGAGGGACGCACCCAGTACTCC.

Details on this clonotype: The junction does not match germline at one end; this may be a read error. The gene calls are TRBV12-3 or TRBV12-4 and TRBJ1-5; the D gene is possibly TRBD1 (6 bases). The DNA end lines up better with TRBJ2-3; the J call may be wrong. CDR3 length equals 13 residues. For the CDR3, the DNA is TGTACCAGCAGTAATACAGGGAGACAGCCCCAGTATTTT. As protein: CTSSNTGRQPQYF.

A word on this clonotype: A read error may produce the germline difference seen at one junction end. CDR3: CAISATSQTSVANVLTF. As DNA, the CDR3 is TGTGCCATCAGTGCAACTTCTCAGACCTCTGTGGCCAACGTCCTGACTTTC. The rearrangement joins TRBV10-3 to TRBJ2-6, with D hard to call. The CDR3 spans 17 residues. From germline, CDR1 is ENHRY and CDR2 SYGVKD.

The rearrangement uses TRBV5-5 and TRBJ1-5, with 7 bases fitting TRBD1. The J call could be wrong; TRBJ2-3 is a better fit for the DNA end. Germline V gene sequence: CDR1 SGHKS, CDR2 YYEKEE (reference sequence). CDR3 length: 16 amino acids. Here the CDR3 reads CASSPTGNDRNQPQYF. CDR3 in DNA: TGTGCCAGCAGCCCGACAGGGAACGACCGCAATCAGCCCCAGTATTTT.

As regards this clonotype: At one boundary the junction diverges from the germline segment, which might be a read error. The rearrangement links TRBV7-3 to TRBJ2-3, with D possibly called TRBD1 or TRBD2 (5 bases each). Per germline, CDR1 SGHTA and CDR2 FQGTGA. CDR3 length: 17 residues. The CDR3 reads CTSSLTGPGTGTDTQYF. The CDR3 DNA reads as TGTACCAGCAGCTTAACGGGGCCAGGTACTGGCACAGATACGCAGTATTTT.

A remark on this clonotype: This likely comes from a read error, as the CDR3 has no conserved phenylalanine or tryptophan at its end. The chain joins TRBV20-1 to TRBJ2-3; the match to TRBD2 covers 10 bases. The germline V gene has CDR1 DFQATT and CDR2 SNEGSKA (reference sequence). The CDR3 has 14 residues. The CDR3 spells CGARAGGPRDTQYL. The DNA of the CDR3 is TGCGGTGCTAGAGCGGGAGGGCCGAGAGATACGCAGTATCTT.

The CDR3 DNA sequence: TGTGCCAGCAGCTTAGAAAGGCTACCTGCCCAGTTCTTC. This translates into CASSLERLPAQFF. The rearrangement links TRBV11-2 to TRBJ2-1; D remains unclear. The CDR3 is 13 residues long. V lost 0 bases, J lost 13 bases, and 13 bases lay in between. Germline V gene data show CDR1 as SGHAT and CDR2 as FQNNGV.

Comment on this clonotype: This may come from a read error, since a much larger clone is one base off. The V gene is TRBV20-1, the J gene TRBJ2-1, with D unresolved. The germline gives CDR1 DFQATT, CDR2 SNEGSKA (reference sequence). The CDR3 totals 12 residues. Deletions cut 3 bases from V and 1 base from J, with 4 bases between. Written as DNA, the CDR3 is TGCAGTGCTAGCGGATCCTACAATGAGCAGTTCTTC. Translation gives CSASGSYNEQFF.

A remark on this clonotype: A single base separates this from a much larger clone, so it may be a read error. The rearrangement uses TRBV7-9 and TRBJ2-3; the D is unclear. Trimming pared 1 base from V and 0 bases from J, leaving 14 bases between. The germline V gene has CDR1 SEHNR and CDR2 FQNEAQ (reference sequence). The CDR3 length is 17 residues. The CDR3 loop is CASSLDPASTSTDTQYF. As DNA, the CDR3 is TGTGCCAGCAGCTTAGACCCGGCCTCCACTAGCACAGATACGCAGTATTTT.

With respect to this clonotype: A read error may explain this, as a much larger clone is one base away. The gene calls are TRBV4-1 and TRBJ1-5; D is unresolved. Germline assignment: CDR1 MGHRA and CDR2 YSYEKL. The CDR3 extends over 15 amino acids. CDR3 loop: CASSQEGNINQPQLF. In DNA form, the CDR3 reads TGCGCCAGCAGCCAAGAAGGGAACATAAATCAGCCCCAGCTTTTT.

With respect to this clonotype: As the CDR3 is not closed by the conserved phenylalanine or tryptophan, this likely results from a read error. The V gene is TRBV7-9, the J gene TRBJ2-3; 10 nucleotides line up with TRBD1. The CDR3 covers 15 residues. CDR1 and CDR2 (germline): SEHNR, FQNEAQ (reference sequence). V lost 5 bases, J lost 4 bases, and 6 bases stayed unmatched. The CDR3 DNA reads TGTGCCAGCAGCCGGGACAGGGGCATGGCAGATACGCAGTATATT. Translation: CASSRDRGMADTQYI.

In regard to this clonotype: One end of the junction is discordant with germline, which a read error may explain. V and J are TRBV30 and TRBJ2-7, with a weak D call TRBD2 (6 bases). This CDR3 comprises 13 residues. Per germline, CDR1 GTSNPN and CDR2 SVGIG (reference sequence). The CDR3 nucleotides are TGTGACTGGAGGGATTCCAACTCCTACGAGCAGTACTTC. It yields the protein CDWRDSNSYEQYF.

This clonotype was seen ten or more times. The V call is TRBV12-3 or TRBV12-4, the J call TRBJ1-2; D might be TRBD1 (6 bases). The CDR3 runs to 14 residues. V was pared by 5 bases and J by 4 bases, with 14 bases between. This CDR3 reads CASSPEGVVYGYTF. DNA of the CDR3: TGTGCCAGCAGTCCTGAGGGGGTTGTCTATGGCTACACCTTC.

CDR3 residues: CSTEPDWDYGYTF. The CDR3 DNA reads as TGCAGCACCGAACCAGATTGGGACTATGGCTACACCTTC. The chain links TRBV29-1 to TRBJ1-2; D uncertain. Trimming pared 8 bases from V and 3 bases from J, leaving 16 bases between. This CDR3 is built from 13 residues. Germline V lookup: CDR1 SQVTM, CDR2 ANQGSEA.

As for this clonotype: The junction does not match germline at one end; this may be a read error. The chain recombines TRBV20-1 with TRBJ2-1; D remains unclear. This CDR3 is 13 amino acids long. Germline-derived CDR1 and CDR2 are DFQATT and SNEGSKA (reference sequence). CDR3 DNA sequence: TGCAGTGCTAGAAAAGTAGTGATCAATGTGCAGTTCTTC. This sequence encodes CSARKVVINVQFF.

With respect to this clonotype: Because it lacks the conserved phenylalanine or tryptophan at the end, this CDR3 is likely a read error. The chain combines TRBV20-1 with TRBJ2-7; 11 nucleotides match TRBD1. Per the germline V gene, CDR1 is DFQATT and CDR2 is SNEGSKA (reference sequence). This CDR3 is 14 amino acids long. With 5 bases clipped from V and 4 bases from J, the junction kept 7 bases outside the gene matches. CDR3 sequence reads: CSAEPGTGGYEQYI. In nucleotides, the CDR3 is TGCAGTGCTGAGCCCGGGACAGGGGGTTACGAGCAGTACATC.